These 22 T cell receptor beta chains came from one sample sequenced in a study of PD-L1 blockade in urothelial cancer. Measured with immunoSEQ multiplex PCR; TCRdb has only the in-frame clones, and not every one. The sample consists of over 45,000 clones, about 86% of them appearing once. The input for sequencing was PBMCs, taken around atezolizumab (anti-PD-L1) treatment. Every receptor here comes from a man aged 50 or older with urothelial cancer.

The V call is TRBV5-1, the J call TRBJ1-5, with 7 bases lining up with TRBD1. Germline V gives CDR1 SGHRS, CDR2 YFSETQ. Trimming removed 0 bases from V and 3 bases from J; junction bases left unmatched: 3. The CDR3 is 15 amino acids. CDR3 region: CASSLVTGVNQPQHF. DNA for the CDR3: TGCGCCAGCAGCTTGGTTACAGGGGTCAATCAGCCCCAGCATTTT.

The chain couples TRBV6-1 to TRBJ2-7, with 13 bases matching TRBD2. There are 14 residues in the CDR3. The junction had 7 bases not matched to a gene; V was cut back by 3 bases and J by 11 bases. The germline gives CDR1 MNHNS, CDR2 SASEGT. The CDR3 DNA reads TGTGCCAGCAGTGACGGACTAGCGGGAGTTGGAGAGTACTTC. This sequence encodes CASSDGLAGVGEYF.

The chain links TRBV5-6 to TRBJ1-2; D possibly corresponds to TRBD1 (6 bases). V was pared by 4 bases and J by 2 bases, with 18 bases between. From germline, CDR1 is SGHDT and CDR2 YYEEEE. CDR3 length: 16 residues. CDR3 region: CASSRGGMRANYGYTF. In DNA form, the CDR3 reads TGTGCCAGCAGCAGGGGGGGGATGAGGGCCAACTATGGCTACACCTTC.

The J gene is TRBJ2-2, the V gene TRBV7-2; D might be TRBD2 (6 bases). The V and J ends lost 5 bases and 0 bases respectively, with 22 bases between them. Germline CDR1 is SGHTA and CDR2 is FQGNSA. The CDR3 totals 19 residues. CDR3 region: CASSAFNLGIAANTGELFF. CDR3 nucleotide sequence: TGTGCCAGCAGCGCCTTCAATCTGGGAATAGCGGCGAACACCGGGGAGCTGTTTTTT.

This chain joins TRBV11-2 and TRBJ2-3; 7 nucleotides agree with TRBD1. The CDR3 consists of 15 residues. CDR1 is SGHAT and CDR2 is FQNNGV in the germline V gene. V lost 5 bases and J lost 10; bases outside the gene matches: 15. As DNA, the CDR3 is TGTGCCAGCAGCCCGCCGGGGACAGCCCTTAGGGCGCAGTATTTT. It translates to CASSPPGTALRAQYF.

CDR3 protein: CASRRGRGYNEQFF. The CDR3 bases are TGTGCCAGCAGGCGGGGCAGGGGGTACAATGAGCAGTTCTTC. The chain uses TRBV28 and TRBJ2-1; possibly TRBD1 for D (7 bases). CDR3 length equals 14 residues. The V gene lost 6 bases and the J gene lost 4 bases, with 13 bases spanning the gap. Germline V gene data show CDR1 as MDHEN and CDR2 as SYDVKM.

The rearrangement links TRBV29-1 to TRBJ2-5; 9 bases align to TRBD1. Losses at the gene ends were 3 bases for V and 3 bases for J; bases not matched to a gene: 2. Germline V gives CDR1 SQVTM, CDR2 ANQGSEA. The CDR3 is 13 amino acids. The chain's CDR3 is CSVEGTGKETQYF. The CDR3 nucleotides read TGCAGCGTTGAGGGGACAGGGAAAGAGACCCAGTACTTC. The full variable domain, in which reference TRBV29-1 and TRBJ2-5 provide the parts outside the CDR3, is SAVISQKPSRDICQRGTSLTIQCQVDSQVTMMFWYRQQPGQSLTLIATANQGSEATYESGFVIDKFPISRPNLTFSTLTVSNMSPEDSSIYLCSVEGTGKETQYFGPGTRLLVL.

This clone has more than one count but fewer than ten. The chain couples TRBV7-2 to TRBJ2-2; D gene unclear. The V end was cut by 5 bases, the J end by 0 bases, with 13 bases between. The CDR3 runs 16 residues. CDR1 is SGHTA and CDR2 is FQGNSA in the germline V gene. CDR3 DNA sequence: TGTGCCAGCAGCAATTTGCAAGCGACGAACACCGGGGAGCTGTTTTTT. Protein sequence: CASSNLQATNTGELFF.

The chain combines TRBV2 with TRBJ1-1; 8 bases fit TRBD1. CDR3 length equals 13 residues. Germline CDR1 SNHLY, CDR2 FYNNEI. With V trimmed by 4 bases and J by 7 bases, 5 bases remained unmatched. CDR3 in amino acids: CASSGQGAVEAFF. In DNA form, the CDR3 reads TGTGCCAGCAGTGGTCAGGGGGCCGTTGAAGCTTTCTTT.

The V and J genes are TRBV9 and TRBJ2-3; 9 bases are shared with TRBD1. J was trimmed by 1 base and V by 4 bases; bases with no gene match: 4. CDR1 is SGDLS, CDR2 YYNGEE, per germline. The CDR3 has 15 residues. The CDR3 nucleotides read TGTGCCAGCAGCCCAAGGACAGGGGGCACAGATACGCAGTATTTT. It yields the protein CASSPRTGGTDTQYF.

This clone was picked up a small number of times. Relative to the germline gene, one junction end is altered; a read error may explain this. The J gene is TRBJ1-6, the V gene TRBV7-8, with a weak D call TRBD1 (5 bases). The CDR3 has 16 amino acids. In germline, CDR1 is SGHVS, CDR2 FQNEAQ. The CDR3 bases are TGTGCCAGCACCTTAAGGGCAGGGCTGAGCGATTCACCCCTCCACTTT. This codes for CASTLRAGLSDSPLHF.

This clone was picked up a small number of times. J is TRBJ1-2 and V is TRBV19, with no clear D. Germline values: CDR1 LNHDA, CDR2 SQIVND (reference sequence). Between the trimmed V and J ends, which lost 11 bases and 6 bases, there was a span of 16 bases. CDR3 length equals 12 residues. CDR3 bases: TGTGCCTCAACTGCACCCCCTCATGGCTACACCTTC. Protein sequence: CASTAPPHGYTF. Complete variable domain (other parts from reference TRBV19 and TRBJ1-2): DGGITQSPKYLFRKEGQNVTLSCEQNLNHDAMYWYRQDPGQGLRLIYYSQIVNDFQKGDIAEGYSVSREKKESFPLTVTSAQKNPTAFYLCASTAPPHGYTFGSGTRLTVV.

V and J are TRBV5-1 and TRBJ2-1, with 14 bases that match TRBD2. CDR1 is SGHRS, CDR2 YFSETQ, per germline. Trimming cost V 4 bases and J 8 bases; bases outside gene matches: 8. The CDR3 loop spans 16 amino acids. The CDR3 DNA sequence: TGCGCCAGCAGCGCCACACCGGGACTAGCGGGAGATGAGCAGTTCTTC. It translates to CASSATPGLAGDEQFF.

The genes are TRBV5-4 and TRBJ2-7; D is unresolved. V was trimmed by 0 bases and J by 0 bases, leaving 10 bases between them. The CDR3 loop spans 15 amino acids. Germline CDR1 is SGHNT and CDR2 is YYREEE (reference sequence). CDR3 DNA sequence: TGTGCCAGCAGCTTGGCCGGTGAAAGCTCCTACGAGCAGTACTTC. It encodes CASSLAGESSYEQYF.

The rearrangement links TRBV13 to TRBJ2-2; 12 bases align to TRBD2. This CDR3 is 18 amino acids long. V shed 3 bases, J shed 4 bases, and the junction held 9 bases outside the gene matches. Germline V gene lookup returns CDR1 PRHDT and CDR2 FYEKMQ (reference sequence). The DNA of the CDR3 is TGTGCCAGCAGCTTTACTAGCGGGAGGCCCCCCTCCACCGGGGAGCTGTTTTTT. It codes for CASSFTSGRPPSTGELFF.

The chain recombines TRBV27 with TRBJ2-2; 8 bases fit TRBD2. The V and J ends lost 5 bases and 6 bases, in that order; junction bases with no gene match: 11. The CDR3 contains 16 residues. CDR1 MNHEY and CDR2 SMNVEV come from the germline V gene (reference sequence). The CDR3 loop is CASSPHRGGRSGELFF. The DNA of the CDR3 is TGTGCCAGCAGTCCGCATCGGGGGGGAAGGTCCGGGGAGCTGTTTTTT.

This clone was seen only a few times. Other DNA sequences of this sample code for an identical CDR3. The gene calls are TRBV28 and TRBJ1-1; D not certain. The germline gives CDR1 MDHEN, CDR2 SYDVKM. V lost 6 bases and J 0 bases, leaving 5 bases between the germline ends. The CDR3 is 12 amino acids. The CDR3 DNA follows: TGTGCCAGCAGCCAGGTGAACACTGAAGCTTTCTTT. Protein sequence: CASSQVNTEAFF.

For this clone: Because the CDR3 is missing its conserved closing phenylalanine or tryptophan, this is likely a read error. The DNA is omitted, as the CDR3 cannot be located on it reliably, and the CDR3 follows TCRdb's listing. The chain has TRBV6-1 and TRBJ1-2; the table names TRBD1, a call not compared with the DNA. The length of the CDR3 is 12 amino acids, counting both ends. CDR1 MNHNS and CDR2 SASEGT come from the germline V gene. Here the CDR3 reads CASNNQDRSPSV.

The chain employs TRBV7-2 and TRBJ1-1; a weak D match, TRBD1 (5 bases). V shed 5 bases and J shed 11 bases, with 18 bases lying between them. Germline V gene lookup returns CDR1 SGHTA and CDR2 FQGNSA. The CDR3 runs 13 residues. CDR3 in amino acids: CASSLLGRGGAFF. CDR3 nucleotides: TGTGCCAGCAGCCTATTAGGGAGGGGTGGGGCTTTCTTT.

This clone was seen a handful of times. The chain combines TRBV2 with TRBJ2-7, with D possibly being TRBD1 (5 bases). This CDR3 comprises 14 residues. From germline, CDR1 is SNHLY and CDR2 FYNNEI. With 4 bases removed from V and 0 bases from J, the gap between germline ends came to 10 bases. As DNA, the CDR3 is TGTGCCAGCAGTGTGGGGCTGGTCTCCTACGAGCAGTACTTC. It yields the protein CASSVGLVSYEQYF.

V and J are TRBV5-1 and TRBJ1-4; D unresolved. Germline CDR1 is SGHRS and CDR2 is YFSETQ. The V gene lost 2 bases and the J gene lost 5 bases, with 16 bases spanning the gap. This CDR3 has 16 amino acids. The CDR3 DNA reads TGCGCCAGCAGCTTATACCCCGGACGGGAGAATGAAAAACTGTTTTTT. Translation: CASSLYPGRENEKLFF.

Here the CDR3 reads CASSFISGSGTDTQYF. CDR3 in DNA: TGTGCCAGCAGCTTTATTAGTGGGAGTGGCACAGATACGCAGTATTTT. The V call is TRBV7-9, the J call TRBJ2-3, with D perhaps TRBD2 (5 bases). Germline CDR1 is SEHNR and CDR2 is FQNEAQ (reference sequence). The CDR3 loop spans 16 amino acids. V was pared by 3 bases and J by 1 base, with 14 bases between.